The present T cell receptor beta chain was sequenced within a study of cytomegalovirus exposure and HLA in healthy donors. Across the whole study: The same platform as the approximately 670 first-cohort repertoires was used for the 100 to 150 validation repertoires, a later analysis reported. General study points: High sensitivity and specificity were reportedly achieved when the classifier diagnosed cytomegalovirus status.

Germline assignment: CDR1 SGHNT and CDR2 YYREEE (reference sequence). The CDR3 is made up of 15 amino acids. Trimming cost V 0 bases and J 1 base, with 11 bases left between them. Here immunoSEQ multiplex PCR was the method, and the copy in TCRdb shows in-frame clones only, minus some. The repertoire consists of about 120,000 clones, with 80% to 90% occurring once and the leading ten covering roughly 1.2%. In the case of this clone: Its target is unknown.

The sequenced sample was PBMCs. This chain joins TRBV5-4 and TRBJ2-7; possibly TRBD1 for D (5 bases). The sequence was obtained from a woman between 18 and 29 years old in good health and CMV-seronegative. CDR3 amino acids: CASSLAQGFSYEQYF. The DNA for the CDR3 is TGTGCCAGCAGCTTGGCCCAGGGATTTTCCTACGAGCAGTACTTC.